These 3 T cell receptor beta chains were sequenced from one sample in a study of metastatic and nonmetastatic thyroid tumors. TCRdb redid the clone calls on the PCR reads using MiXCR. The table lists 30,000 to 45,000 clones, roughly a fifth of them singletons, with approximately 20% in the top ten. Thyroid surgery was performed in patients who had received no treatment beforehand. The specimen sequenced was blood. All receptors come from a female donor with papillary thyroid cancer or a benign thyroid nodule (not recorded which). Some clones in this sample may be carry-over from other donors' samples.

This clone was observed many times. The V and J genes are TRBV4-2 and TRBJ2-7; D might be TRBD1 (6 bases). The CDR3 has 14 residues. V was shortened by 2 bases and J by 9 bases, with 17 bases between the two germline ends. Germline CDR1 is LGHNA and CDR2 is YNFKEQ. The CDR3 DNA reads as TGTGCCAGCAGCCAATCTAACAGGGAATCGGTGCAGTACTTC. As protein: CASSQSNRESVQYF.

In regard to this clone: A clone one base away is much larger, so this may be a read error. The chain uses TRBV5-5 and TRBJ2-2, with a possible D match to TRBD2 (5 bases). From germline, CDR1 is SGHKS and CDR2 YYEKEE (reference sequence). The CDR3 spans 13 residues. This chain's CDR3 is CASILLATGELFF. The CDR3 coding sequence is TGTGCCAGCATCTTGTTAGCGACCGGGGAGCTGTTTTTT.

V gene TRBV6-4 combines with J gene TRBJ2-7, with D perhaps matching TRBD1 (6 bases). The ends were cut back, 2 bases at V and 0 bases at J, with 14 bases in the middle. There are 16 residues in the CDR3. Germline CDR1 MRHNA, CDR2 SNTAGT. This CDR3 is CASSDQGSGASYEQYF. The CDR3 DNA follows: TGTGCCAGCAGTGACCAGGGATCAGGGGCCTCCTACGAGCAGTACTTC.